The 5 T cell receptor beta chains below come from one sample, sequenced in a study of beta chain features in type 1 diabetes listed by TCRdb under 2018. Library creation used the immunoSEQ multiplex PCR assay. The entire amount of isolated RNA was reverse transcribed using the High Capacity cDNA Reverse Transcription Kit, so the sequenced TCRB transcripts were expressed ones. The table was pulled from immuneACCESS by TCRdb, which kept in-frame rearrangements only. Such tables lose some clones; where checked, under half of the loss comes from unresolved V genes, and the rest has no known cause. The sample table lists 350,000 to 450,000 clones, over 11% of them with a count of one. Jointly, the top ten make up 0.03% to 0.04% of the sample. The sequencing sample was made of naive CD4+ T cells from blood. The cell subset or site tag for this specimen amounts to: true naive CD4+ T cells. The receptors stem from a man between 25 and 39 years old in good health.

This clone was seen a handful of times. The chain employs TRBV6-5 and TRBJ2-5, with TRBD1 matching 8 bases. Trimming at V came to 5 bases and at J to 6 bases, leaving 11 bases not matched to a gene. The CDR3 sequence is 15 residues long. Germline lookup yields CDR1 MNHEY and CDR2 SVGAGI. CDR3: CASSLARGQGKTQYF. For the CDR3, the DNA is TGTGCCAGCAGTCTCGCCAGGGGGCAGGGGAAGACCCAGTACTTC.

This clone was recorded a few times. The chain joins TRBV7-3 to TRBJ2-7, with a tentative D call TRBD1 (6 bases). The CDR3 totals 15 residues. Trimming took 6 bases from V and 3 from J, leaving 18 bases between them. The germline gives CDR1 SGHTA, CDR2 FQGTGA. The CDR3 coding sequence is TGTGCCAGCAGATGGACAGTGTGCAACCTCTACGAGCAGTACGTC. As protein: CASRWTVCNLYEQYV.

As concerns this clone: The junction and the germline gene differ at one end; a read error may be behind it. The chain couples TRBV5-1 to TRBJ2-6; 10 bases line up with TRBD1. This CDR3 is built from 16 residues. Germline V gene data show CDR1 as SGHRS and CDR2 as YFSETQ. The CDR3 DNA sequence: TGCGCCAGCAGCGTAGGAACCGGGACAGGGGACAACGTCCTGACTTTC. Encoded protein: CASSVGTGTGDNVLTF.

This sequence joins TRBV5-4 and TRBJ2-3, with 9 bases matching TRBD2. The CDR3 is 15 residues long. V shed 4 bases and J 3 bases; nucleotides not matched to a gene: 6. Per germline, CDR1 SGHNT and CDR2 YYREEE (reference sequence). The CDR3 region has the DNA TGTGCCAGCAGCCGCAGCGGGGGGACGACAGATACGCAGTATTTT. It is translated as CASSRSGGTTDTQYF.

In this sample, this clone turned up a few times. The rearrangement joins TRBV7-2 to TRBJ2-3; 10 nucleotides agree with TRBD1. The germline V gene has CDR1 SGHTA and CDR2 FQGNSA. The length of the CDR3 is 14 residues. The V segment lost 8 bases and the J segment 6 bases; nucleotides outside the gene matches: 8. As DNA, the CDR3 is TGTGCCAGCCTTCCCGACAGGGGGCGGGATACGCAGTATTTT. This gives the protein CASLPDRGRDTQYF. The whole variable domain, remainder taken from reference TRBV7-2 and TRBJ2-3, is GAGVSQSPSNKVTEKGKDVELRCDPISGHTALYWYRQSLGQGLEFLIYFQGNSAPDKSGLPSDRFSAERTGGSVSTLTIQRTQQEDSAVYLCASLPDRGRDTQYFGPGTRLTVL.